The 4 T cell receptor beta chains below all came from one sample that was sequenced in a study of T cells in Graves' hyperthyroidism and ophthalmopathy. Researchers amplified the TCR beta CDR3 regions from RNA transcripts. First-round RT-PCR with HTBI primers amplified the TCR CDR3 region. TCRdb fed the multiplex PCR reads into MiXCR, producing one record per CDR3 protein. The table shows about half a million distinct CDR3 sequences, with about 20% occurring only once. Sequenced sample: blood. These receptor sequences come from a woman aged 70 to 79 with Graves' ophthalmopathy.

This chain connects TRBV18 to TRBJ1-1; D may be TRBD1 (6 bases). CDR1 and CDR2 from the germline V gene are KGHSH and LQKENI. CDR3 length equals 16 residues. Trimming stripped 4 bases from V and 2 bases from J, with 17 bases between. In nucleotides, the CDR3 is TGTGCCAGCTCACTAAATACAGGGAGGGCAAACACTGAAGCTTTCTTT. Its translation is CASSLNTGRANTEAFF.

This rearrangement joins TRBV19 to TRBJ2-1, with 10 bases aligning to TRBD2. Germline CDR1 LNHDA, CDR2 SQIVND (reference sequence). Trimming cost V 3 bases and J 6 bases; bases outside gene matches: 11. The CDR3 loop spans 17 amino acids. Here the CDR3 DNA reads TGTGCCAGTAGTATTCAGGTGGCACTAGCGGGAACCAATGAGCAGTTCTTC. Translated: CASSIQVALAGTNEQFF.

The gene calls are TRBV19 and TRBJ2-2; D is unclear. The V gene's germline CDR1 is LNHDA and CDR2 SQIVND (reference sequence). This CDR3 contains 14 residues. Between the trimmed V and J ends, which lost 4 bases and 5 bases, there was a span of 11 bases. The CDR3 nucleotides are TGTGCCAGTAGTAGCATGGGCCGAACCGGGGAGCTGTTTTTT. Its translation is CASSSMGRTGELFF.

The rearrangement joins TRBV5-1 to TRBJ1-2, with 12 bases lining up with TRBD1. The V gene's germline CDR1 is SGHRS and CDR2 YFSETQ. V trimming: 0 bases; J trimming: 8 bases; junction bases outside the gene matches: 5. This CDR3 comprises 15 residues. The CDR3 sequence is CASSLAGTGGEGYTF. CDR3 nucleotide sequence: TGCGCCAGCAGCTTGGCCGGGACAGGGGGCGAGGGCTACACCTTC. The full variable domain, its missing parts supplied by reference TRBV5-1 and TRBJ1-2, is KAGVTQTPRYLIKTRGQQVTLSCSPISGHRSVSWYQQTPGQGLQFLFEYFSETQRNKGNFPGRFSGRQFSNSRSEMNVSTLELGDSALYLCASSLAGTGGEGYTFGSGTRLTVV.